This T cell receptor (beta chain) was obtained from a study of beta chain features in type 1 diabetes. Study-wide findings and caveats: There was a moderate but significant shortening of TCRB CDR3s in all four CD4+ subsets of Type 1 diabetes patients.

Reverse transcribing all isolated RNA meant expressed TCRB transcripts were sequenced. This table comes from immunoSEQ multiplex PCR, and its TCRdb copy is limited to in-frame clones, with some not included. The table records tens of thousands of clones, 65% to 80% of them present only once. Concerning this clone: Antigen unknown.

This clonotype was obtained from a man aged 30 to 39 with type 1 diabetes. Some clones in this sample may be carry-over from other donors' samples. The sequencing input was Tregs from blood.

The CDR3 DNA sequence: TGTGCCAGCAGCTTACGGCAGGGGGTGAAGTACGAGCAGTACTTC. This encodes CASSLRQGVKYEQYF. V gene TRBV7-2 combines with J gene TRBJ2-7, with 7 nucleotides matching TRBD1. After removal of 2 bases from V and 4 bases from J, the junction contained 8 bases not matched to a gene. Looked up from germline, CDR1 is SGHTA and CDR2 is FQGNSA. The CDR3 totals 15 residues.